This T cell receptor (beta chain) was sequenced during a study of early T cells in non-severe SARS-CoV-2 infection. TCRdb processed the 5' RACE reads anew with MiXCR; each CDR3 protein has one entry. The sample contains tens of thousands of distinct CDR3 sequences, about 4.5% of which appear only once. This clonotype was seen many times. Source material: whole blood. This clonotype was obtained from an adult who was a healthcare worker with PCR-confirmed SARS-CoV-2 infection or an uninfected control (not recorded which).

The CDR3 protein is CASSESRRLAVYNEQFF. Written as DNA, the CDR3 is TGCGCCAGCAGTGAGTCCCGTCGACTAGCGGTGTACAATGAGCAGTTCTTC. The J gene is TRBJ2-1, the V gene TRBV10-1; 9 bases agree with TRBD2. Germline loops: CDR1 WNHNN, CDR2 SYGVQD (reference sequence). The CDR3 sequence is 17 residues long. With V trimmed by 0 bases and J by 4 bases, 7 bases remained unmatched.